This entry describes one T cell receptor (beta chain). The antigen remains unidentified. Only in-frame clones appear in the TCRdb table, and some are missing; sequencing was by immunoSEQ multiplex PCR. The sample has 15,000 or so clones; approximately 88% are singletons. The data derive from a study of CD4+ T cells in melanoma. Germline V gene sequence: CDR1 MNHNS, CDR2 SASEGT. V was clipped by 2 bases and J by 2 bases, with 13 bases between them. The CDR3 is made up of 16 amino acids. Study-wide results and limits: Diverse differentiation states were reported for melanoma neoantigen-specific CD4+ T cells. CD8+ T cell, macrophage and B cell function reportedly correlated with neoantigen-specific CD4+ T cells.

The source of this sequence is a human donor with melanoma. The sequencing sample was made of cells from a culture (not recorded whether cultured in vitro). The chain employs TRBV6-1 and TRBJ1-5, with D possibly TRBD1 on 5 matching bases. The CDR3 nucleotides are TGTGCCAGCAGTGAAAGGCGGGAAGGGGGCAATCAGCCCCAGCATTTT. Amino acid sequence: CASSERREGGNQPQHF.